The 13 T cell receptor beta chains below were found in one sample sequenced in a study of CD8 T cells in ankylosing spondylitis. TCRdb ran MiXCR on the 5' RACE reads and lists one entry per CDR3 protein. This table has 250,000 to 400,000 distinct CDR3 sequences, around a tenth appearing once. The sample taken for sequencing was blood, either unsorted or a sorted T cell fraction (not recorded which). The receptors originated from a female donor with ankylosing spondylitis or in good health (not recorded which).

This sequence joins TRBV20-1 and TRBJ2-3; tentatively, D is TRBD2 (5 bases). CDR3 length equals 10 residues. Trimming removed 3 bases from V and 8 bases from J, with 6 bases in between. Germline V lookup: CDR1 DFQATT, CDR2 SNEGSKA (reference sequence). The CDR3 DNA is TGCAGTGCTAGTCGGGGTACGCAGTATTTT. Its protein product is CSASRGTQYF.

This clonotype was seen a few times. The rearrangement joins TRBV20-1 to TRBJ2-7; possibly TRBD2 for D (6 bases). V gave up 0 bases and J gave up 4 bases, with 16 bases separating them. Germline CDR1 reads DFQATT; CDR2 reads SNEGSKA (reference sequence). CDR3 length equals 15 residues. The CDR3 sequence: CSARDWGTRGYEQYF. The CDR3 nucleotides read TGCAGTGCTAGAGATTGGGGTACACGGGGGTACGAGCAGTACTTC.

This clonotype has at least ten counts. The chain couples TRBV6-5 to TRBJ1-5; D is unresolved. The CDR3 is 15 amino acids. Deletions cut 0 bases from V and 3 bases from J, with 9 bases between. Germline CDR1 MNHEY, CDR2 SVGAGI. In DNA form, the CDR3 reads TGTGCCAGCAGTTACTCGAGTCAGCCCAATCAGCCCCAGCATTTT. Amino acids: CASSYSSQPNQPQHF.

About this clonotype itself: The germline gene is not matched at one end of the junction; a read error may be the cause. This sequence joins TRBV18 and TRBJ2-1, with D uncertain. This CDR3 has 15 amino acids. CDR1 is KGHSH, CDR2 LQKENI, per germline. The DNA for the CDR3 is TGTGCCAGCTCACCAGGGGTCTTGTCCTACAATGCGCAGTTCTTC. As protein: CASSPGVLSYNAQFF.

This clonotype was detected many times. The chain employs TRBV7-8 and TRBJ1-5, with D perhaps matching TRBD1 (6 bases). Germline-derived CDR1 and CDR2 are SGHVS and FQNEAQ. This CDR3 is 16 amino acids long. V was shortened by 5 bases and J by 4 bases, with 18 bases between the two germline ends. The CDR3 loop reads CASSPRRQAVNQPQHF. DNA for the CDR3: TGTGCCAGCAGCCCTCGTCGACAGGCCGTAAATCAGCCCCAGCATTTT.

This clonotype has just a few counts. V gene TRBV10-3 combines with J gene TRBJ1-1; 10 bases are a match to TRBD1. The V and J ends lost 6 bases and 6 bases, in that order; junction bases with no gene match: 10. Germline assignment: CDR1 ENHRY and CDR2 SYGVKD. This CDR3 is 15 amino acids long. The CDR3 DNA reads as TGTGCCATCAGGGACAGGGGGGAGGTCGTATCTGAAGCTTTCTTT. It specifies CAIRDRGEVVSEAFF.

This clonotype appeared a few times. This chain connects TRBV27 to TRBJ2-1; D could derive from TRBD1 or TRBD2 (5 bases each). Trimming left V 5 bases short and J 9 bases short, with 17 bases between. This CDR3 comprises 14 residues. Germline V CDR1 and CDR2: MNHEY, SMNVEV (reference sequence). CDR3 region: CASSKPGVGVEQFF. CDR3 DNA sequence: TGTGCCAGCAGTAAACCCGGGGTAGGGGTTGAGCAGTTCTTC.

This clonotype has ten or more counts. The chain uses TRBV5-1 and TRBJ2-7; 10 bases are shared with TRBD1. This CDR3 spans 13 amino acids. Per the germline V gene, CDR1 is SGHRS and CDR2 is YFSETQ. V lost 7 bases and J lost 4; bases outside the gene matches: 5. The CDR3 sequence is CASCRTGGYEQYF. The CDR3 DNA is TGCGCCAGCTGCCGGACAGGGGGGTACGAGCAGTACTTC. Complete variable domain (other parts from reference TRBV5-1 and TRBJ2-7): KAGVTQTPRYLIKTRGQQVTLSCSPISGHRSVSWYQQTPGQGLQFLFEYFSETQRNKGNFPGRFSGRQFSNSRSEMNVSTLELGDSALYLCASCRTGGYEQYFGPGTRLTVT.

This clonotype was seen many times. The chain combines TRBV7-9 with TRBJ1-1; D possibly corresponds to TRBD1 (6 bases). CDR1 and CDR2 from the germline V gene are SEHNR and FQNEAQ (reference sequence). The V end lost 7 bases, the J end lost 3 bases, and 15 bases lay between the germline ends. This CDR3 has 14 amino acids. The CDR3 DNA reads TGTGCCAGCAACCCAGGGGAATGGGACACTGAAGCTTTCTTT. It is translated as CASNPGEWDTEAFF.

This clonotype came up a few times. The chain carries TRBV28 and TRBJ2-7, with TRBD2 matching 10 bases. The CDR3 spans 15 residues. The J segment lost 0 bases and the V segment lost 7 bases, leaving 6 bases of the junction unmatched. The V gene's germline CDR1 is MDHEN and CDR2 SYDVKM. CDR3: CASIVSGGNSYEQYF. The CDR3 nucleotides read TGTGCCAGCATTGTTAGCGGGGGGAACTCCTACGAGCAGTACTTC. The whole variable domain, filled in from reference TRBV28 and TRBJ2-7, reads DVKVTQSSRYLVKRTGEKVFLECVQDMDHENMFWYRQDPGLGLRLIYFSYDVKMKEKGDIPEGYSVSREKKERFSLILESASTNQTSMYLCASIVSGGNSYEQYFGPGTRLTVT.

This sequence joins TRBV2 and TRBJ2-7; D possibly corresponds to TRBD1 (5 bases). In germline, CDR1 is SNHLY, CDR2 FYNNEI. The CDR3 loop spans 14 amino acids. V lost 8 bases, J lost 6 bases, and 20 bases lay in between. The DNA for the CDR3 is TGTGCCAGCGCGAGGACACAGATTAGAGGCGAGCAGTACTTC. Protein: CASARTQIRGEQYF.

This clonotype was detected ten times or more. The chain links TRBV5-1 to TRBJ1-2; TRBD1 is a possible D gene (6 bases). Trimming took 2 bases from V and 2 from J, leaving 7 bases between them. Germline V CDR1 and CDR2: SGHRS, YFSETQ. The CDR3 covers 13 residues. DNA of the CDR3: TGCGCCAGCAGCTTCGGACAGAACTATGGCTACACCTTC. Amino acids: CASSFGQNYGYTF.

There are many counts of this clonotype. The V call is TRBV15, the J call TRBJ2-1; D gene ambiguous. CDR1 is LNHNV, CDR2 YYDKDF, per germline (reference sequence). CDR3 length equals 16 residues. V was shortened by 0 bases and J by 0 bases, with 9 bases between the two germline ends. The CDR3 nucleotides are TGTGCCACCAGCAGAGATCTACTAAGCTCCTACAATGAGCAGTTCTTC. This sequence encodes CATSRDLLSSYNEQFF. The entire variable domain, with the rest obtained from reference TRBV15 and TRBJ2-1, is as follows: DAMVIQNPRYQVTQFGKPVTLSCSQTLNHNVMYWYQQKSSQAPKLLFHYYDKDFNNEADTPDNFQSRRPNTSFCFLDIRSPGLGDTAMYLCATSRDLLSSYNEQFFGPGTRLTVL.